Following are 11 T cell receptor beta chains from one sample sequenced in a study of TIL therapy for anti-PD-1-resistant metastatic lung cancer. Time point denoted: pre-treatment sample, taken before nivolumab and TIL therapy. The tumor samples were excised metastases, mostly pleural nodules or supraclavicular lymph nodes. The libraries were made with immunoSEQ v3. The method was immunoSEQ multiplex PCR; TCRdb's version includes in-frame clones alone and lacks a portion of them. This table holds about 95,000 clones, under 70% found once. Sequenced material: tumor tissue, taken at baseline. These receptors all come from a person aged 25-80 years with non-small cell lung cancer.

The V call is TRBV5-1, the J call TRBJ2-1; TRBD2 matches at 13 bases. Germline V gene lookup returns CDR1 SGHRS and CDR2 YFSETQ. The CDR3 is made up of 16 amino acids. V shed 2 bases, J shed 5 bases, and the junction held 4 bases outside the gene matches. This chain's CDR3 is CASSLGGTSGDNEQFF. In DNA form, the CDR3 reads TGCGCCAGCAGCTTAGGAGGGACTAGCGGGGACAATGAGCAGTTCTTC.

V is TRBV11-1 and J is TRBJ2-7; the match to TRBD1 covers 12 bases. The CDR3 sequence is 15 residues long. V lost 3 bases, J lost 4 bases, and 4 bases stayed unmatched. Germline V gives CDR1 SGHAT, CDR2 FQDESV (reference sequence). This CDR3 is CASSFAGQGAYEQYF. The DNA of the CDR3 is TGTGCCAGCAGCTTCGCGGGACAGGGGGCTTACGAGCAGTACTTC. The entire variable domain, with the rest obtained from reference TRBV11-1 and TRBJ2-7, is as follows: EAEVAQSPRYKITEKSQAVAFWCDPISGHATLYWYRQILGQGPELLVQFQDESVVDDSQLPKDRFSAERLKGVDSTLKIQPAELGDSAMYLCASSFAGQGAYEQYFGPGTRLTVT.

The chain joins TRBV5-1 to TRBJ2-2; the match to TRBD2 covers 7 bases. The germline V gene encodes CDR1 SGHRS and CDR2 YFSETQ. The CDR3 covers 16 residues. Trimming cost V 2 bases and J 1 base; bases outside gene matches: 5. The CDR3 loop is CASSFIAGGNTGELFF. The CDR3 DNA reads as TGCGCCAGCAGCTTCATAGCGGGTGGGAACACCGGGGAGCTGTTTTTT. Variable domain in full (rest from reference TRBV5-1 and TRBJ2-2): KAGVTQTPRYLIKTRGQQVTLSCSPISGHRSVSWYQQTPGQGLQFLFEYFSETQRNKGNFPGRFSGRQFSNSRSEMNVSTLELGDSALYLCASSFIAGGNTGELFFGEGSRLTVL.

The chain combines TRBV7-3 with TRBJ2-2; no firm D call. Trimming took 0 bases from V and 4 from J, leaving 6 bases between them. There are 14 residues in the CDR3. Germline loops: CDR1 SGHTA, CDR2 FQGTGA. CDR3 coding DNA: TGTGCCAGCAGCTTAACAGGGATCACCGGGGAGCTGTTTTTT. Amino acids: CASSLTGITGELFF. The whole variable domain, remainder taken from reference TRBV7-3 and TRBJ2-2, is GAGVSQTPSNKVTEKGKYVELRCDPISGHTALYWYRQSLGQGPEFLIYFQGTGAADDSGLPNDRFFAVRPEGSVSTLKIQRTERGDSAVYLCASSLTGITGELFFGEGSRLTVL.

This chain joins TRBV18 and TRBJ1-5, with TRBD1 identical over 12 bases. The germline V gene encodes CDR1 KGHSH and CDR2 LQKENI. Germline trimming cut 6 bases from V and 1 base from J; bases unmatched to any gene: 10. The CDR3 runs 18 residues. In DNA form, the CDR3 reads TGTGCCAGCTCCGCGGGACAGGGGGCCTTTAGGAGCAATCAGCCCCAGCATTTT. It encodes CASSAGQGAFRSNQPQHF. Full variable domain (remainder filled in from reference TRBV18 and TRBJ1-5): NAGVMQNPRHLVRRRGQEARLRCSPMKGHSHVYWYRQLPEEGLKFMVYLQKENIIDESGMPKERFSAEFPKEGPSILRIQQVVRGDSAAYFCASSAGQGAFRSNQPQHFGDGTRLSIL.

The rearrangement uses TRBV7-2 and TRBJ1-1; D remains ambiguous. V was clipped by 5 bases and J by 0 bases, with 13 bases between them. From germline, CDR1 is SGHTA and CDR2 FQGNSA. The CDR3 covers 15 residues. Written as DNA, the CDR3 is TGTGCCAGCAGCCCCCAACAGACCATGAACACTGAAGCTTTCTTT. It encodes CASSPQQTMNTEAFF.

The chain joins TRBV5-1 to TRBJ2-5; 7 bases agree with TRBD1. The V and J ends lost 4 bases and 5 bases, in that order; junction bases with no gene match: 11. This CDR3 spans 15 amino acids. Germline CDR1 SGHRS, CDR2 YFSETQ. CDR3 protein: CASSRKTGVDETQYF. For the CDR3, the DNA is TGCGCCAGCAGCCGCAAAACAGGGGTAGACGAGACCCAGTACTTC.

Only one count was recorded for this clone. The chain has TRBV6-6 and TRBJ2-7; TRBD1 aligns across 8 bases. V lost 6 bases and J lost 1; bases outside the gene matches: 8. The CDR3 has 15 amino acids. Germline CDR1 MNHNY, CDR2 SVGAGI (reference sequence). The DNA of the CDR3 is TGTGCCAGCAGCCCCAGGGGGCGCGGGTCCTACGAGCAGTACTTC. Residues: CASSPRGRGSYEQYF.

This chain connects TRBV5-1 to TRBJ1-1; D is uncertain. Germline loops: CDR1 SGHRS, CDR2 YFSETQ. The CDR3 spans 15 residues. The ends were cut back, 2 bases at V and 2 bases at J, with 13 bases in the middle. The CDR3 protein is CASSLEPGINTEAFF. As DNA, the CDR3 is TGCGCCAGCAGCTTAGAACCGGGTATTAACACTGAAGCTTTCTTT. Together with reference TRBV5-1 and TRBJ1-1, the CDR3 gives the full variable domain: KAGVTQTPRYLIKTRGQQVTLSCSPISGHRSVSWYQQTPGQGLQFLFEYFSETQRNKGNFPGRFSGRQFSNSRSEMNVSTLELGDSALYLCASSLEPGINTEAFFGQGTRLTVV.

V is TRBV18 and J is TRBJ2-5; D gene uncertain. Trimming pared 2 bases from V and 4 bases from J, leaving 5 bases between. There are 12 residues in the CDR3. From germline, CDR1 is KGHSH and CDR2 LQKENI. DNA of the CDR3: TGTGCCAGCTCACCAAACCCAGAGACCCAGTACTTC. Its translation: CASSPNPETQYF.

The J gene is TRBJ1-1, the V gene TRBV5-4; D remains ambiguous. The CDR3 has 12 residues. The V end was cut by 4 bases, the J end by 11 bases, with 15 bases between. Germline V gene sequence: CDR1 SGHNT, CDR2 YYREEE (reference sequence). CDR3 bases: TGTGCCAGCAGCCAGTCGGGTTTTGGTGCTTTCTTT. Translated, it gives CASSQSGFGAFF.